This T cell receptor (beta chain) is from a study of cytomegalovirus exposure and HLA in healthy donors. Study-wide context: The Caucasian-associated ancestry cluster contained about four fifths of the approximately 420 genotyped donors.

The CDR3 is 15 residues long. The germline V gene has CDR1 MNHNS and CDR2 SASEGT. The V gene end was trimmed by 8 bases and the J gene end by 3 bases; junction bases not matched to a gene: 7. Use of 60 Vbeta and 13 Jbeta primers characterized the PCR. The method was immunoSEQ multiplex PCR; TCRdb's version includes in-frame clones alone and lacks a portion of them. The sample lists tens of thousands of clones, about four fifths occurring once. This TCR came from a man between 18 and 29 years old in good health and CMV-seronegative. J is TRBJ2-3 and V is TRBV6-1, with 11 bases fitting TRBD2. Source material: PBMCs. Here the CDR3 DNA reads TGTGCCAGCGGGGATAGCGGGAGGGGGACAGATACGCAGTATTTT. It translates to CASGDSGRGTDTQYF.